The rows below give T cell receptor beta chains drawn from one sample of a study of T cells in Graves' hyperthyroidism and ophthalmopathy. TCRdb reanalysed the multiplex PCR reads using MiXCR and keeps one entry per CDR3 protein. The sample lists about 610,000 distinct CDR3 sequences, around 45% occurring once. Sequences were obtained from peripheral blood or thyroid tissue (not recorded which). Receptor source: a young woman with Graves' hyperthyroidism. Each CDR3 is given with its conserved first and last residue. D genes are given only for firm matches. Clone size, where shown, is once, few, many, or a class for clones that have expanded.

d_call	v_call	clone_size	j_call	cdr3_aa	cdr3_nt
NA	TRBV29-1	once	TRBJ2-7	CSVEMGDYEQYF	TGCAGCGTTGAAATGGGAGACTACGAGCAGTACTTC
NA	TRBV12-3/TRBV12-4	many	TRBJ2-7	CASSFSDHGGYEQYF	TGTGCCAGCAGTTTTAGCGACCATGGTGGGTACGAGCAGTACTTC
NA	TRBV29-1	NA	TRBJ1-1	CSRDQGANTEAFF	TGCAGTCGAGACCAGGGCGCGAACACTGAAGCTTTCTTT
NA	TRBV10-1	NA	TRBJ2-2	CASRLGNTGELFF	TGCGCCAGCAGGTTGGGGAATACCGGGGAGCTGTTTTTT
NA	TRBV7-8	once	TRBJ1-3	CASSLVRGGYGNTIYF	TGTGCCAGCAGCTTAGTTCGCGGGGGCTATGGAAACACCATATATTTT
TRBD1	TRBV6-6	NA	TRBJ1-3	CASRATGTGNTIYF	TGTGCCAGCAGAGCGACAGGGACTGGAAACACCATATATTTT
TRBD2	TRBV2	many	TRBJ2-6	CASSDKRGVANVLTF	TGTGCCAGCAGTGACAAGCGGGGGGTGGCCAACGTCCTGACTTTC
TRBD1	TRBV7-9	many	TRBJ2-7	CASSSDRETSYEQYF	TGTGCCAGCAGCTCAGACAGGGAGACCTCCTACGAGCAGTACTTC
NA	TRBV19	NA	TRBJ1-2	CASSIGGLAGYTF	TGTGCCAGTAGTATTGGGGGACTAGCGGGGTACACCTTC
NA	TRBV20-1	many	TRBJ2-7	CSARGPYEQYF	TGCAGTGCTAGGGGGCCCTACGAGCAGTACTTC